This TCR beta chain was identified in a study of blood T cell repertoires in COVID-19. Study-wide context: Acute and convalescent COVID-19 specimens originated in the United States, Italy and Spain.

Data came from immunoSEQ multiplex PCR; TCRdb stores just in-frame clones and leaves some out. Of fewer than 400,000 clones listed, around 84% are singletons. V lost 4 bases to trimming and J lost 4 bases; unmatched junction nucleotides: 12. Germline lookup yields CDR1 MNHEY and CDR2 SMNVEV (reference sequence). CDR3 size: 16 residues. The specimen sequenced was peripheral blood. This sequence originates from a woman under 30 with acute or convalescent COVID-19. V and J are TRBV27 and TRBJ1-1, with TRBD1 identical over 7 bases. CDR3 sequence: CASSSGSQGIGTEAFF. In nucleotides, the CDR3 is TGTGCCAGCAGTTCGGGATCACAGGGGATCGGCACTGAAGCTTTCTTT.